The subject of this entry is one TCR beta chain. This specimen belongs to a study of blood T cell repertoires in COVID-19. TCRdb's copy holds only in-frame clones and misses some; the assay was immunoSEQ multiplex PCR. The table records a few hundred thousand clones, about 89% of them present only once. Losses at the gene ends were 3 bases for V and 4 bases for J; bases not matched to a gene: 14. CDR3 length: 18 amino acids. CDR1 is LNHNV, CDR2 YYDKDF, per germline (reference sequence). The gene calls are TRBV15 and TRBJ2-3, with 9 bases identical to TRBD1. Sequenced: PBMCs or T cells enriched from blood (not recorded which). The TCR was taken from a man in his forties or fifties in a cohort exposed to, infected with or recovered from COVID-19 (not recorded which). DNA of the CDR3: TGTGCCACCAGCAGCCCGCTCTTGGACAGGGGTGAGGCAGATACGCAGTATTTT. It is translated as CATSSPLLDRGEADTQYF.